The 2 T cell receptor beta chains presented below share a single source sample, sequenced in a study of Ad26.COV2.S vaccination and SARS-CoV-2 variants. Sequencing used immunoSEQ multiplex PCR; TCRdb keeps in-frame clones, though not all of them. The data hold about 680,000 clones, with about 90% observed a single time. Indicated treatment: about 20 received Ad26.COV2.S at low or high dose, single or two shots; several received placebo; per-sample allocation not given. Each sample was drawn 63 days after the first injection (of vaccine or placebo). The source material was peripheral blood, sampled in a trial of Ad26.COV2.S vaccine versus placebo. The receptors come from a person aged 18-60 years who received the Ad26.COV2.S COVID-19 vaccine or a placebo.

This rearrangement joins TRBV2 to TRBJ1-4, with 8 nucleotides matching TRBD1. Germline CDR1 reads SNHLY; CDR2 reads FYNNEI. Unmatched junction bases numbered 3, after V lost 4 bases and J lost 8 bases. This CDR3 region has 13 residues. This CDR3 is CASSGRGREKLFF. CDR3 nucleotide sequence: TGTGCCAGCAGTGGCAGGGGGCGAGAAAAACTGTTTTTT. The full variable domain, with the rest looked up from reference TRBV2 and TRBJ1-4, is EPEVTQTPSHQVTQMGQEVILRCVPISNHLYFYWYRQILGQKVEFLVSFYNNEISEKSEIFDDQFSVERPDGSNFTLKIRSTKLEDSAMYFCASSGRGREKLFFGSGTQLSVL.

This chain links TRBV2 with TRBJ2-1; a weak D match, TRBD2 (6 bases). CDR1 is SNHLY and CDR2 is FYNNEI in the germline V gene. The CDR3 is 10 residues long. The V and J ends lost 8 bases and 14 bases respectively, with 13 bases between them. The CDR3 region has the DNA TGTGCCAGCTCCTCGGGAGTCAAGTTCTTC. Its protein is CASSSGVKFF.